The clone carrying this T cell receptor beta chain was recorded a few times. Its antigen is unknown. TCRdb re-called the 5' RACE reads with MiXCR, one entry per CDR3 protein. The table lists hundreds of thousands of distinct CDR3 sequences, approximately 13% of them singletons. These data belong to a study of identical twins. The CDR3 loop spans 14 amino acids. V lost 3 bases and J 0 bases, leaving 9 bases between the germline ends. The germline CDR1 and CDR2 sequences are SEHNR and FQNEAQ (reference sequence). General study results and limits: Invariant MAIT and iNKT cells could partly confound zero-insertion analyses.

These same records also appear under a second study, on yellow fever vaccine responses in identical twins. That paper states: Reportedly, the response of twins' T cells to the vaccine seemed partly convergent, partly personalized.

This TCR came from a woman aged 18-29 years in good health. The sample comprised CD8+ T cells sorted from blood. This chain uses TRBV7-9 with TRBJ2-7; a possible D gene is TRBD2 (6 bases). The CDR3 DNA sequence: TGTGCCAGCAGCTTTTGGGACTCCTCCTACGAGCAGTACTTC. Its protein product is CASSFWDSSYEQYF. Complete variable domain (other parts from reference TRBV7-9 and TRBJ2-7): DTGVSQNPRHKITKRGQNVTFRCDPISEHNRLYWYRQTLGQGPEFLTYFQNEAQLEKSRLLSDRFSAERPKGSFSTLEIQRTEQGDSAMYLCASSFWDSSYEQYFGPGTRLTVT.